This T cell receptor (beta chain) came from a study of T cells during gluten challenge in celiac disease (dated by TCRdb to 2016 to 2017). Background on the whole study: For 6 to 8 challenge participants who showed a significant rise in HLA-DQ:gluten tetramer-binding T cells, paired single-cell TCR sequencing was carried out. Blood was collected at baseline, day 6 and day 14 of the challenge, and duodenal biopsies at baseline and day 14. On the Illumina MiSeq, single-cell libraries were sequenced paired-end 250 bp and bulk libraries were sequenced paired-end 300 bp. What the study reported, not specific to this receptor: In about seven patients, about 11-45% of single-cell TCR-alpha/beta clonotypes seen at the latest time point had also been present at baseline, compared with roughly 52-56% in the bulk data. Increased clonal expansion on day 6 was shown by a lower sample-corrected Shannon diversity of circulating gluten-specific T cells. Circulating gluten-specific T cells peaked on day 6, and the day-6 repertoire appeared to consist largely of expanded preexisting memory clonotypes.

The library was generated by single-cell sequencing. Sequencing took place on an Illumina MiSeq. Paired single-cell TCR-alpha and TCR-beta sequences were amplified by three nested PCRs with multiplexed primers covering all TRA and TRB V genes. In the source study's methods: Selected pRESTO steps were used to preprocess the reads, and IMGT/HighV-QUEST was used to assign V, D, J genes and CDR3 junctions. Single cells were kept only if valid singletons with at most three chains, each supported by 100 or more reads. A clonotype was defined by identical paired TCR-alpha/beta nucleotide sequences, and sharing across patients of only 0.2% pointed to negligible cross-contamination. In samples containing more than 20 cells, repertoire diversity was estimated using a Shannon index corrected for undersampling. TCRdb's own reprocessing of the public reads used fastp at Q25 and MiXCR and kept productive beta chains. Each entry is one CDR3 protein sequence, shown with its most common DNA and genes. TCRdb, not the original authors, processed these V and J calls. Recorded for this sample are some 330 distinct CDR3 sequences; less than 40% of them occurred a single time. The biggest ten clones account for under 80% of the sample.

This clonotype is classified as medium-sized (0.01 to 0.1%). No base qualities exist here, and no much larger clone lies one base off it. Taken from cysteine to valine, the CDR3 has 18 residues. Kept here is only the CDR3 DNA, which spans 54 bases and is read in frame from base 1. Germline trimming: 4 bases from V, 0 bases from J; junction bases outside gene matches: 15. For CDR1 and CDR2, the germline V gene lists SGHDT and YYEEEE. For blood cells, the gate was set on tetramer-binding CD4+ effector-memory gut-homing T cells, defined as CD3+, CD45RA-, CD62L- and integrin beta7+, with lineage markers excluded. A 14-day oral dietary gluten challenge was undertaken by treated celiac disease patients on a gluten-free diet so that recall of gluten-specific T cells could be studied. Cells were sorted on an Aria II cell sorter as single cells, and also in bulk when tetramer-positive cells were relatively numerous. Peripheral blood mononuclear cells were isolated by Ficoll density gradient centrifugation and cryopreserved before staining. Before tetramer-binding CD4+ T cells were sorted, thawed cells were stained with a pool of PE-conjugated HLA-DQ:gluten tetramers presenting immunodominant gluten epitopes. After staining with HLA-DQ:gluten tetramers, blood samples were enriched using a tetramer-based method.

Rearrangement joined TRBV5-6 to TRBJ2-7; TRBD2 agrees with 8 junctional bases. This TCR was recovered from a male donor with celiac disease. The specimen was gluten-specific CD4+ T cells sorted from blood using tetramers, collected at baseline or on day 6, 14 or 28 of gluten challenge (not recorded which). The nucleotides read TGTGCCAGCAGCCCCTTCGGTCACAAAGCGGGAGTCTCCTACGAGCAGTACGTC. This encodes CASSPFGHKAGVSYEQYV.